The present T cell receptor (beta chain) was sequenced within a study of blood T cell repertoires in COVID-19. As for the study in general: COVID-19 samples from acute and convalescent phases originated in the United States, Italy and Spain. PBMCs, B-cell-depleted T cells, or T cells provided the cDNA or gDNA that made up the material.

In the authors' methods: It was from reference gene primer amplification that nucleated cell counts were estimated. The protocol was immunoSEQ multiplex PCR, while the TCRdb copy is restricted to in-frame clones and leaves out a portion. The DNA was the basis for D and trimming; V, J and clone size are from that table. The sample has tens of thousands of clones; roughly 90% are singletons. Germline CDR1 and CDR2: KGHSH and LQKENI. The ends lost 4 bases at V and 8 bases at J; junction bases unmatched: 6. The CDR3 loop spans 14 amino acids. The source is a man aged 60 to 75 with active or convalescent COVID-19. Material for sequencing was peripheral blood. The genes are TRBV18 and TRBJ2-1, with 9 bases that match TRBD1. CDR3 protein: CASSRSQGADEQFF. The CDR3 DNA follows: TGTGCCAGCTCACGTTCACAGGGGGCCGATGAGCAGTTCTTC. The whole variable domain, filled in from reference TRBV18 and TRBJ2-1, reads NAGVMQNPRHLVRRRGQEARLRCSPMKGHSHVYWYRQLPEEGLKFMVYLQKENIIDESGMPKERFSAEFPKEGPSILRIQQVVRGDSAAYFCASSRSQGADEQFFGPGTRLTVL.